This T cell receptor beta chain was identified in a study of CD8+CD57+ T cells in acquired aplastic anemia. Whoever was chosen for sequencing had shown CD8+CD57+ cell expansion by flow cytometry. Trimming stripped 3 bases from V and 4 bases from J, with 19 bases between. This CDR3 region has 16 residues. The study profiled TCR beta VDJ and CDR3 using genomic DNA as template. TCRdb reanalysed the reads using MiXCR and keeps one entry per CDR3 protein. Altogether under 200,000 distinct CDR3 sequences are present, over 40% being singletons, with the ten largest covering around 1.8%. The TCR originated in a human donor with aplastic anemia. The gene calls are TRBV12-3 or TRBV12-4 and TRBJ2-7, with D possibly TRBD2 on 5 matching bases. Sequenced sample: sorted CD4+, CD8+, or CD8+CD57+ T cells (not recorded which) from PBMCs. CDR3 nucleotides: TGTGCCAGCAGTTTTGGCGGGCGGGCCAAAGGGTACGAGCAGTACTTC. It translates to CASSFGGRAKGYEQYF.